Below are 21 T cell receptor beta chains sequenced from a single sample in a study of blood T cell repertoires in COVID-19. Profiled with immunoSEQ multiplex PCR; TCRdb holds only in-frame clones, not every one. The table has 130,000 to 150,000 clones, roughly 82% seen once. Sequencing was done on a sample of peripheral blood. Receptors originate from a human donor with acute or convalescent COVID-19. The donor label of this sample is uncertain.

A word on this clone: Other DNA sequences within the sample encode an identical CDR3. This chain joins TRBV13 and TRBJ1-1; D perhaps matches TRBD1 (5 bases). CDR3 length equals 13 residues. Trimming took off 6 bases at V and 1 base at J, with 9 bases between the two ends. The V gene's germline CDR1 is PRHDT and CDR2 FYEKMQ (reference sequence). This CDR3 is CASRSTGNTEAFF. CDR3 DNA: TGTGCCAGCAGATCCACAGGGAACACTGAAGCTTTCTTT.

A few counts support this clone. This chain joins TRBV4-1 and TRBJ1-4; 7 nucleotides agree with TRBD1. The CDR3 has 14 amino acids. The V segment lost 5 bases and the J segment 7 bases; nucleotides outside the gene matches: 7. The germline CDR1 and CDR2 sequences are MGHRA and YSYEKL. CDR3 protein: CASSLQGLGEKLFF. In nucleotides, the CDR3 is TGCGCCAGCAGCTTACAGGGGTTGGGTGAAAAACTGTTTTTT.

The J gene is TRBJ1-3, the V gene TRBV5-1; TRBD1 is a possible D gene (6 bases). CDR1 is SGHRS, CDR2 YFSETQ, per germline. The CDR3 has 15 amino acids. With 4 bases removed from V and 6 bases from J, the gap between germline ends came to 17 bases. The CDR3 DNA follows: TGCGCCAGCAGCCGAACAGGGAAGTTAGAAAACACCATATATTTT. Translated: CASSRTGKLENTIYF.

The chain is built from TRBV5-4 and TRBJ2-7; D may be TRBD2 (7 bases). Germline assignment: CDR1 SGHNT and CDR2 YYREEE (reference sequence). CDR3 size: 16 residues. V dropped 1 base and J dropped 2 bases, with 16 bases sitting between them. The CDR3 sequence is CASSLSGGGVAYEQYF. The CDR3 region has the DNA TGTGCCAGCAGCTTGTCGGGGGGCGGGGTAGCCTACGAGCAGTACTTC.

This clone occurred once. The rearrangement links TRBV4-2 to TRBJ2-5, with 8 bases aligning to TRBD1. Germline values: CDR1 LGHNA, CDR2 YNFKEQ. V dropped 1 base and J dropped 5; count of bases not matched to a gene: 9. This CDR3 spans 16 amino acids. CDR3 in DNA: TGTGCCAGCAGCCAAGGGCTCCAGGGGGCGGAGGAGACCCAGTACTTC. It encodes CASSQGLQGAEETQYF.

The J gene is TRBJ2-7, the V gene TRBV6-5, with 9 bases matching TRBD1. The CDR3 is 15 amino acids. Germline CDR1 MNHEY, CDR2 SVGAGI. Trimming cost V 6 bases and J 7 bases; bases outside gene matches: 13. The CDR3 protein is CASRGLDRGGNEQYF. The CDR3 bases are TGTGCCAGCAGGGGGTTGGACAGGGGAGGAAATGAGCAGTACTTC.

The chain joins TRBV3-1 (or the pseudogene TRBV3-2) to TRBJ2-5; unclear D gene. Trimming cost V 1 base and J 1 base, with 7 bases left between them. Per germline, CDR1 LGHDT and CDR2 YNNKEL (reference sequence). The CDR3 has 14 residues. The CDR3 nucleotides are TGTGCCAGCAGCCAAGTCATGTCCCAAGAGACCCAGTACTTC. This codes for CASSQVMSQETQYF.

The rearrangement uses TRBV5-1 and TRBJ1-2, with D tentatively TRBD1 (5 bases). Trimming took 4 bases from V and 5 from J, leaving 18 bases between them. This CDR3 spans 15 amino acids. Germline CDR1 reads SGHRS; CDR2 reads YFSETQ. The CDR3 here is CASSLEAGFGYGYTF. CDR3 nucleotide sequence: TGCGCCAGCAGCCTCGAGGCAGGGTTCGGGTATGGCTACACCTTC.

The chain carries TRBV7-9 and TRBJ1-2; 8 bases are shared with TRBD1. J gave up 3 bases and V 5 bases, and 8 bases lay outside the gene matches. Germline CDR1 and CDR2: SEHNR and FQNEAQ (reference sequence). The CDR3 is made up of 15 amino acids. DNA of the CDR3: TGTGCCAGCAGCACTTGGCAGGGGGCGGACTATGGCTACACCTTC. This encodes CASSTWQGADYGYTF.

This chain joins TRBV5-8 and TRBJ1-6; perhaps TRBD1 as D (6 bases). The V gene's germline CDR1 is SGHTS and CDR2 YDEGEE. The V end was cut by 2 bases, the J end by 7 bases, with 16 bases between. This CDR3 region has 16 residues. For the CDR3, the DNA is TGTGCCAGCAGCTTCGGCCAGGGGCTCTGGAATTCACCCCTCCACTTT. Amino acid sequence: CASSFGQGLWNSPLHF.

CDR3 sequence (DNA): TGCGCCAGCAGCTTGGCTTCGGGACAGGCCTCCCGGTATTTT. As protein: CASSLASGQASRYF. The genes are TRBV5-1 and TRBJ2-3, with 8 bases that match TRBD1. Trimming at V came to 0 bases and at J to 14 bases, leaving 11 bases not matched to a gene. The CDR3 covers 14 residues. CDR1 SGHRS and CDR2 YFSETQ come from the germline V gene.

The chain is built from TRBV5-1 and TRBJ2-3; no reliable D call. The germline V and J ends were trimmed by 0 bases and 1 base, with 9 bases remaining between them. Per germline, CDR1 SGHRS and CDR2 YFSETQ. This CDR3 contains 15 residues. The CDR3 loop is CASSLGEFGTDTQYF. In nucleotides, the CDR3 is TGCGCCAGCAGCTTGGGAGAATTCGGCACAGATACGCAGTATTTT. Full variable domain (remainder filled in from reference TRBV5-1 and TRBJ2-3): KAGVTQTPRYLIKTRGQQVTLSCSPISGHRSVSWYQQTPGQGLQFLFEYFSETQRNKGNFPGRFSGRQFSNSRSEMNVSTLELGDSALYLCASSLGEFGTDTQYFGPGTRLTVL.

This clone was observed once. J is TRBJ1-3 and V is TRBV19, with D uncertain. The CDR3 has 15 residues. Germline V lookup: CDR1 LNHDA, CDR2 SQIVND (reference sequence). Trimming pared 3 bases from V and 2 bases from J, leaving 11 bases between. The CDR3 loop reads CASSIYGVPGNTIYF. The CDR3 DNA is TGTGCCAGTAGTATCTACGGAGTCCCTGGAAACACCATATATTTT. Variable domain in full (rest from reference TRBV19 and TRBJ1-3): DGGITQSPKYLFRKEGQNVTLSCEQNLNHDAMYWYRQDPGQGLRLIYYSQIVNDFQKGDIAEGYSVSREKKESFPLTVTSAQKNPTAFYLCASSIYGVPGNTIYFGEGSWLTVV.

The rearrangement links TRBV7-8 to TRBJ2-5, with D perhaps TRBD2 (6 bases). CDR1 and CDR2 from the germline V gene are SGHVS and FQNEAQ. The CDR3 runs 19 residues. V was cut by 3 bases and J by 3 bases, with 26 bases left in between. DNA for the CDR3: TGTGCCAGCAGCTTTCCCTTGATAGAAGGTCAGGGAGGCGAAGAGACCCAGTACTTC. Amino acids: CASSFPLIEGQGGEETQYF.

The genes are TRBV7-3 and TRBJ2-1, with 8 nucleotides matching TRBD2. The CDR3 has 15 residues. CDR1 and CDR2 from the germline V gene are SGHTA and FQGTGA. Trimming took 0 bases from V and 6 from J; bases not matched to a gene: 4. CDR3: CASSLTETSVNEQFF. CDR3 coding DNA: TGTGCCAGCAGCTTAACCGAGACTAGCGTCAATGAGCAGTTCTTC.

The chain joins TRBV11-2 to TRBJ2-2, with D perhaps matching TRBD1 (6 bases). Germline V gives CDR1 SGHAT, CDR2 FQNNGV. The CDR3 spans 14 residues. V was pared by 1 base and J by 6 bases, with 9 bases between. CDR3 DNA sequence: TGTGCCAGCAGCTTAGGCAGGGGCGCCGGGGAGCTGTTTTTT. Translation: CASSLGRGAGELFF.

V usage is TRBV3-1 (or the pseudogene TRBV3-2) and J usage is TRBJ2-3; D is perhaps TRBD1 (6 bases). The CDR3 spans 14 residues. CDR1 is LGHDT and CDR2 is YNNKEL in the germline V gene (reference sequence). Trimming took 2 bases from V and 3 from J, leaving 9 bases between them. CDR3 sequence: CASSQTRGTDTQYF. In DNA form, the CDR3 reads TGTGCCAGCAGCCAAACAAGGGGGACAGATACGCAGTATTTT.

The gene calls are TRBV7-9 and TRBJ1-4; weak D call: TRBD1 (5 bases). Trimming cost V 1 base and J 6 bases, with 15 bases left between them. The CDR3 spans 16 residues. The germline V gene encodes CDR1 SEHNR and CDR2 FQNEAQ (reference sequence). CDR3 nucleotide sequence: TGTGCCAGCAGCTTAGGGAGGGGTCCGCGGGATGAAAAACTGTTTTTT. It yields the protein CASSLGRGPRDEKLFF.

J is TRBJ2-7 and V is TRBV6-6; possible D gene TRBD1, 5 bases. CDR3 size: 14 residues. Between the trimmed V and J ends, which lost 2 bases and 3 bases, there was a span of 11 bases. Per the germline V gene, CDR1 is MNHNY and CDR2 is SVGAGI (reference sequence). Here the CDR3 DNA reads TGTGCCAGCAGTTACGGCAGGGATGGCTACGAGCAGTACTTC. It is translated as CASSYGRDGYEQYF.

This chain connects TRBV6-6 to TRBJ1-5, with D maybe TRBD1 (5 bases). The V end was cut by 5 bases, the J end by 1 base, with 27 bases between. The CDR3 is 20 residues long. Looked up from germline, CDR1 is MNHNY and CDR2 is SVGAGI (reference sequence). In DNA form, the CDR3 reads TGTGCCAGCAGTCCATTAAAAAGGGGACTTGGGTGGGCGAGCAATCAGCCCCAGCATTTT. Its protein product is CASSPLKRGLGWASNQPQHF.

CDR3 region: CASSLWAGGPEETQYF. The CDR3 nucleotides are TGCGCCAGCAGCTTGTGGGCGGGGGGGCCTGAAGAGACCCAGTACTTC. The gene calls are TRBV5-1 and TRBJ2-5, with TRBD2 matching over 9 bases. Per the germline V gene, CDR1 is SGHRS and CDR2 is YFSETQ. The V segment lost 1 base and the J segment 3 bases; nucleotides outside the gene matches: 7. The CDR3 is made up of 16 amino acids.